This TCR beta chain was profiled in a study of beta chain features in type 1 diabetes. Across the whole study: No patient-donor differences in age, gender, total cells or subset yield.

The whole isolated RNA underwent reverse transcription, so sequencing captured expressed TCRB transcripts. The protocol was immunoSEQ multiplex PCR, while the TCRdb copy is restricted to in-frame clones and leaves out a portion. In the table there are 60,000 to 75,000 clones, 49% of which are singletons. This clone has a handful of counts. Its matching antigen is unknown. Each sorted fraction was over 95% pure. Notes on the study in general: Naive, central memory and Treg TCRB repertoires seemed to resemble each other more closely in patients than they did in healthy donors. When Type 1 diabetes patients were examined, their TCRB CDR3s proved moderately but significantly shorter in all four CD4+ subsets. More deletions and fewer insertions at VDJ junctions were seen in type 1 diabetes patients.

The V and J ends lost 4 bases and 3 bases respectively, with 4 bases between them. CDR1 and CDR2 (germline): LNHDA, SQIVND (reference sequence). The CDR3 runs to 11 residues. The clonotype comes from a man aged 25 to 40 with type 1 diabetes. Sequences were obtained from central memory CD4+ T cells from blood. V and J are TRBV19 and TRBJ2-7; D not certain. The CDR3 DNA reads as TGTGCCAGTAGTAACAGCTACGAGCAGTACTTC. It translates to CASSNSYEQYF.